The 8 T cell receptor beta chains listed next were all sequenced from one sample in a study of CD8+ T cells in alopecia areata. Indicated treatment: oral pan-JAK inhibitor, 5-10 mg twice daily. cDNA prepared by RNA extraction and subsequent reverse transcription served as the template for sequencing. Only in-frame clones appear in the TCRdb table, and some are missing; sequencing was by immunoSEQ multiplex PCR. The sample has about 120,000 clones, approximately 53% seen once. Sequenced here: CD4+ T cells sorted from blood, sampled at week 4, from a patient treated with tofacitinib. These receptors were taken from a human donor with alopecia areata.

This sequence joins TRBV30 and TRBJ1-2, with D uncertain. Germline values: CDR1 GTSNPN, CDR2 SVGIG (reference sequence). The CDR3 loop spans 15 amino acids. The CDR3 region has the DNA TGTGCAACCACCCGGGAGAAATTCCCTTACTATGGCTACACCTTC. It is translated as CATTREKFPYYGYTF.

The J gene is TRBJ2-6, the V gene TRBV19; 7 positions match TRBD1. CDR1 and CDR2 (germline): LNHDA, SQIVND (reference sequence). The V gene end was trimmed by 5 bases and the J gene end by 0 bases; junction bases not matched to a gene: 4. The CDR3 runs to 16 residues. The CDR3 DNA reads as TGTGCCAGTAGTTCCCGGACAGGCTCTGGGGCCAACGTCCTGACTTTC. Residues: CASSSRTGSGANVLTF. The whole variable domain, filled in from reference TRBV19 and TRBJ2-6, reads DGGITQSPKYLFRKEGQNVTLSCEQNLNHDAMYWYRQDPGQGLRLIYYSQIVNDFQKGDIAEGYSVSREKKESFPLTVTSAQKNPTAFYLCASSSRTGSGANVLTFGAGSRLTVL.

The V gene is TRBV29-1, the J gene TRBJ1-2, with a possible D match to TRBD1 (6 bases). The CDR3 runs 13 residues. CDR1 SQVTM and CDR2 ANQGSEA come from the germline V gene. The ends were cut back, 3 bases at V and 3 bases at J, with 11 bases in the middle. The CDR3 nucleotides read TGCAGCGTTGATAGGAGGGGGGACTATGGCTACACCTTC. It yields the protein CSVDRRGDYGYTF.

Only a few counts were recorded for this clone. The genes are TRBV29-1 and TRBJ2-1, with D unresolved. Trimming shortened V by 6 bases and J by 7 bases, and 22 bases separated the two germline ends. This CDR3 contains 15 residues. From germline, CDR1 is SQVTM and CDR2 ANQGSEA. The CDR3 protein is CSVRQNRGDVNEQFF. The CDR3 DNA reads as TGCAGCGTCCGACAAAACAGAGGAGACGTTAATGAGCAGTTCTTC.

The chain combines TRBV29-1 with TRBJ2-3; D perhaps matches TRBD2 (5 bases). Between the trimmed V and J ends, which lost 4 bases and 2 bases, there was a span of 13 bases. In germline, CDR1 is SQVTM, CDR2 ANQGSEA. The CDR3 consists of 14 residues. The CDR3 is CSVVGGLITDTQYF. The CDR3 nucleotides are TGCAGCGTTGTAGGCGGGTTAATCACAGATACGCAGTATTTT.

This clone was seen just once. The gene calls are TRBV7-6 and TRBJ2-3; the match to TRBD2 covers 12 bases. Germline CDR1 and CDR2: SGHVS and FNYEAQ. The CDR3 extends over 17 amino acids. V lost 3 bases, J lost 4 bases, and 8 bases stayed unmatched. CDR3 bases: TGTGCCAGCAGCTTGGACTTACTAGCGGGGGGACCAGATACGCAGTATTTT. Protein: CASSLDLLAGGPDTQYF.

The chain links TRBV14 to TRBJ2-1; TRBD1 is a possible D gene (6 bases). From germline, CDR1 is SGHDN and CDR2 FVKESK. Trimming pared 2 bases from V and 5 bases from J, leaving 19 bases between. This CDR3 region has 17 residues. This CDR3 is CASSQLRDIRRHNEQFF. The CDR3 DNA reads as TGTGCCAGCAGCCAACTGAGGGACATTAGGAGGCACAATGAGCAGTTCTTC.

This sequence joins TRBV7-2 and TRBJ1-5, with a tentative D call TRBD1 (6 bases). V was pared by 1 base and J by 3 bases, with 16 bases between. From germline, CDR1 is SGHTA and CDR2 FQGNSA. The CDR3 covers 17 residues. CDR3 DNA sequence: TGTGCCAGCAGCTTAGTGGGGGGGGCAAGGTCCAATCAGCCCCAGCATTTT. Protein sequence: CASSLVGGARSNQPQHF.